Each of the 3 T cell receptor beta chains below was sequenced from the same sample in a study of T cell repertoires in cytomegalovirus infection. TCRdb reprocessed the reads via MiXCR and lists one record per CDR3 protein. The table lists about 500,000 distinct CDR3 sequences, more than 30% of them singletons. These receptors' targets are unknown. Specimen: cultured PBMCs, collected from culture after CMV antigen stimulation. These TCRs come from a human donor in good health (CMV status not recorded). Some clones in this sample may be carry-over from other donors' samples.

This clonotype was counted a few times. V is TRBV7-2 and J is TRBJ2-7; TRBD2 matches 7 bases. V lost 5 bases to trimming and J lost 6 bases; unmatched junction nucleotides: 25. Germline V CDR1 and CDR2: SGHTA, FQGNSA. The CDR3 totals 19 residues. The CDR3 is CASSAVLTSRGSRVGEQYF. The CDR3 coding sequence is TGTGCCAGCAGCGCGGTCCTGACTTCCCGCGGGAGTAGAGTAGGCGAGCAGTACTTC.

This clonotype was found once. This chain links TRBV6-2 or TRBV6-3 with TRBJ2-7, with TRBD1 matching 7 bases. J was trimmed by 6 bases and V by 5 bases; bases with no gene match: 10. CDR3 length: 14 amino acids. Germline CDR1 reads MNHEY; CDR2 reads SVGEGT. CDR3 region: CASSPLNRGLEQYF. The CDR3 bases are TGTGCCAGCAGTCCCCTGAACAGGGGCCTCGAGCAGTACTTC.

V and J are TRBV6-1 and TRBJ2-1, with 9 bases identical to TRBD2. CDR1 and CDR2 from the germline V gene are MNHNS and SASEGT. The V gene end was trimmed by 7 bases and the J gene end by 0 bases; junction bases not matched to a gene: 13. This CDR3 has 18 residues. This CDR3 is CASIGGRAQTFSYNEQFF. CDR3 coding DNA: TGTGCCAGCATCGGCGGGAGGGCTCAAACTTTCTCCTACAATGAGCAGTTCTTC.